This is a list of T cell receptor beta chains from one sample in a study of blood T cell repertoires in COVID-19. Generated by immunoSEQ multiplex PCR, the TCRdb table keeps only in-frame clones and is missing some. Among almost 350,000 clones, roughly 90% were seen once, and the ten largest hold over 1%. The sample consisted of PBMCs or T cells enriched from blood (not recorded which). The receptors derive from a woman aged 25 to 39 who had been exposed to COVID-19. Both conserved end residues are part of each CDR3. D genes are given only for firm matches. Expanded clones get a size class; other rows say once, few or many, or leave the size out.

CDR3nt: TGTGCCAGTAGTGGATTAACAGGGGGCGGCAATCAGCCCCAGCATTTT
CDR3aa: CASSGLTGGGNQPQHF
abundance: .
j_gene: TRBJ1-5
len: 16
v_gene: TRBV19
d_gene: TRBD1

CDR3nt: TGTGCCAGCAGGATCACCGGGGTTGGCGAGCAGTACTTC
CDR3aa: CASRITGVGEQYF
abundance: .
j_gene: TRBJ2-7
len: 13
v_gene: TRBV19
d_gene: .

CDR3nt: TGTGCCAGCAGTTCCCGGACAGGGGGCGTCGGCAATCAGCCCCAGCATTTT
CDR3aa: CASSSRTGGVGNQPQHF
abundance: .
j_gene: TRBJ1-5
len: 17
v_gene: TRBV27
d_gene: TRBD1

CDR3nt: TGTGCCAGCACCCGCCCTTTAGGGGGGGGGCACACTGAAGCTTTCTTT
CDR3aa: CASTRPLGGGHTEAFF
abundance: .
j_gene: TRBJ1-1
len: 16
v_gene: TRBV5-4
d_gene: .

CDR3nt: TGTGCCAGTAGTCGTTTAGCGGACTCCTACAATGAGCAGTTCTTC
CDR3aa: CASSRLADSYNEQFF
abundance: .
j_gene: TRBJ2-1
len: 15
v_gene: TRBV19
d_gene: .

CDR3nt: TGTGCCAGTAGTATAGATCGGACAGGGGGATATAGCAATCAGCCCCAGCATTTT
CDR3aa: CASSIDRTGGYSNQPQHF
abundance: .
j_gene: TRBJ1-5
len: 18
v_gene: TRBV19
d_gene: TRBD1

CDR3nt: TGTGCCAGTCCTGGCGGGGGGGAGACCCAGTACTTC
CDR3aa: CASPGGGETQYF
abundance: .
j_gene: TRBJ2-5
len: 12
v_gene: TRBV7-9
d_gene: TRBD2

CDR3nt: TGTGCCAGCAGCTTAGACGGGACAGGTTCCAACACCATATATTTT
CDR3aa: CASSLDGTGSNTIYF
abundance: .
j_gene: TRBJ1-3
len: 15
v_gene: TRBV7-6
d_gene: TRBD1

CDR3nt: TGTGCCAGTAGTACCCTGGGGACTAGCGGGAATACGCAGTATTTT
CDR3aa: CASSTLGTSGNTQYF
abundance: .
j_gene: TRBJ2-3
len: 15
v_gene: TRBV19
d_gene: TRBD2

CDR3nt: TGTGCCAGCAGCCAAGTCCGTTCACCCCTCCACTTT
CDR3aa: CASSQVRSPLHF
abundance: once
j_gene: TRBJ1-6
len: 12
v_gene: TRBV3-1/TRBV3-2
d_gene: .

CDR3nt: TGTGCCAGCAGCGTAGACCCTAGCGCTCCTAGCACAGATACGCAGTATTTT
CDR3aa: CASSVDPSAPSTDTQYF
abundance: .
j_gene: TRBJ2-3
len: 17
v_gene: TRBV9
d_gene: .